A selection of T cell receptor beta chains follows, all from one sample in a study of graft-versus-host responses after intestinal transplantation. What these receptors recognize is not known. TCRdb's copy holds only in-frame clones and misses some; the assay was immunoSEQ multiplex PCR. This table holds 55,000 to 80,000 clones, more than 85% found once. The specimen was unstimulated CD8+ T cells sorted from spleen or lymph node cells, collected before transplant. All receptors derive from a human donor who was the organ donor for an intestinal transplant. Each CDR3 is given with its conserved first and last residue. The D gene is left open where the match is weak. Some rows mark clone size as missing; the rest say once, few, many or name a class of expanded clone.

J gene,clone size,D gene,V gene,CDR3 protein,CDR3 DNA
TRBJ1-2,-,-,TRBV9,CASSVVTGEGRNNYGYTF,TGTGCCAGCAGCGTAGTAACGGGGGAGGGGAGAAATAACTATGGCTACACCTTC
TRBJ2-1,-,-,TRBV4-1,CASSQVIRTYNEQFF,TGCGCCAGCAGCCAAGTTATCCGGACTTACAATGAGCAGTTCTTC
TRBJ2-7,-,-,TRBV29-1,CSASWGTGWGYEQYF,TGCAGCGCCTCCTGGGGAACAGGATGGGGCTACGAGCAGTACTTC
TRBJ2-2,-,-,TRBV4-1,CASSQEDPLATGVYGELFF,TGCGCCAGCAGCCAAGAGGACCCACTAGCTACGGGAGTGTACGGGGAGCTGTTTTTT
TRBJ1-1,-,-,TRBV4-3,CASSPGATEAFF,TGCGCCAGCAGCCCAGGGGCCACTGAAGCTTTCTTT
TRBJ2-7,-,-,TRBV29-1,CSGMDMSSYEQYF,TGCAGCGGGATGGACATGTCCTCCTACGAGCAGTACTTC
TRBJ2-3,once,-,TRBV5-1,CASSLEGVFYTDTQYF,TGCGCCAGCAGCTTGGAGGGGGTCTTCTACACAGATACGCAGTATTTT
TRBJ2-1,once,TRBD2,TRBV4-3,CASSQDPAPSGRSSYNEQFF,TGCGCCAGCAGCCAAGATCCTGCGCCTAGCGGGAGGTCTTCCTACAATGAGCAGTTCTTC
TRBJ1-2,-,TRBD1,TRBV4-3,CASSQDRGGSWDGYTF,TGCGCCAGCAGCCAAGATCGAGGGGGCTCGTGGGATGGCTACACCTTC
TRBJ1-2,-,-,TRBV7-9,CASSVAGTGYGYTF,TGTGCCAGCAGCGTCGCAGGGACTGGCTATGGCTACACCTTC
TRBJ2-1,-,-,TRBV13,CASSLRGREQFF,TGTGCCAGCAGCTTACGGGGTCGGGAGCAGTTCTTC
TRBJ2-1,few,-,TRBV28,CASSLTGNPYSEQFF,TGTGCCAGCAGCCTAACAGGGAACCCCTATAGTGAGCAGTTCTTC
TRBJ2-2,-,-,TRBV6-5,CASSYTSLYTGELFF,TGTGCCAGCAGTTACACCTCACTATACACCGGGGAGCTGTTTTTT
TRBJ2-7,-,-,TRBV6-1,CASSESLVDEQYF,TGTGCCAGCAGTGAAAGTTTAGTCGACGAGCAGTACTTC